This T cell receptor beta chain was profiled in a study of blood T cell repertoires in COVID-19. The V end lost 2 bases, the J end lost 0 bases, and 14 bases lay between the germline ends. Germline V CDR1 and CDR2: SNHLY, FYNNEI. CDR3 size: 17 residues. Libraries were prepared by immunoSEQ multiplex PCR; TCRdb keeps only in-frame clonotypes and omits some of them. Of around 240,000 clones listed, 80% to 90% are singletons. This TCR came from a man aged 50-60 years who had been exposed to COVID-19. The sequenced sample was PBMCs or T cells enriched from blood (not recorded which). This chain connects TRBV2 to TRBJ1-5; D not resolved. The chain's CDR3 is CASSESPLSGSNQPQHF. The CDR3 nucleotides read TGTGCCAGCAGTGAATCCCCGCTCTCGGGTAGCAATCAGCCCCAGCATTTT. The complete variable domain, with remaining parts taken from reference TRBV2 and TRBJ1-5, reads EPEVTQTPSHQVTQMGQEVILRCVPISNHLYFYWYRQILGQKVEFLVSFYNNEISEKSEIFDDQFSVERPDGSNFTLKIRSTKLEDSAMYFCASSESPLSGSNQPQHFGDGTRLSIL.